This TCR beta chain comes out of a study of cytomegalovirus exposure and HLA in healthy donors. The V gene lost 3 bases and the J gene lost 4 bases, with 10 bases spanning the gap. CDR3 length: 15 amino acids. CDR1 is SNHLY and CDR2 is FYNNEI in the germline V gene. Turning to this clone: Its antigen is still unknown.

The PCR ran on 60 Vbeta and 13 Jbeta primers. The method was immunoSEQ multiplex PCR; TCRdb's version includes in-frame clones alone and lacks a portion of them. The sample comprises about 120,000 clones, approximately 80% of which are singletons, and around 1.5% rests with the top ten. Overall study results and limits: Accounts indicate the classifier identified cytomegalovirus status with strong specificity and sensitivity. The dataset shows that most TCR sequences were rare, while some public TCRs occurred in many donors. Some V segments, including TRBV6-2 and TRBV6-3, were excluded as indistinguishable.

The TCR was taken from a woman between 18 and 29 years old in good health and CMV-seronegative. The sequenced material came from PBMCs. The J gene is TRBJ2-6, the V gene TRBV2; D is perhaps TRBD1 (6 bases). The DNA of the CDR3 is TGTGCCAGCAGTGACTGGACAGCCGGGGCCAACGTCCTGACTTTC. Translating gives CASSDWTAGANVLTF. Variable domain in full (rest from reference TRBV2 and TRBJ2-6): EPEVTQTPSHQVTQMGQEVILRCVPISNHLYFYWYRQILGQKVEFLVSFYNNEISEKSEIFDDQFSVERPDGSNFTLKIRSTKLEDSAMYFCASSDWTAGANVLTFGAGSRLTVL.